This is a list of T cell receptor beta chains from one sample in a study of blood T cell repertoires in COVID-19. Sequencing was performed with immunoSEQ multiplex PCR; in TCRdb, only in-frame clones are kept and a portion is missing. The sample consists of about 180,000 clones, about nine tenths of them appearing once. Sequencing input: PBMCs or T cells enriched from blood (not recorded which). The origin of the receptors is a woman aged 18 to 35 who had recovered from COVID-19. Both conserved end residues are part of each CDR3. D genes are given only for firm matches. The size of a clone is reported for some rows only, either as once, few or many, or as a class for expanded clones.

v_gene,abundance,j_gene,d_gene,CDR3aa,CDR3nt
TRBV16,.,TRBJ1-1,.,CASSHLQGSTEAFF,TGTGCCAGCAGCCACCTACAGGGTAGCACTGAAGCTTTCTTT
TRBV3-1/TRBV3-2,.,TRBJ2-5,TRBD2,CASSQYTDFSREREGPQYF,TGTGCCAGCTCCCAGTATACCGACTTTTCAAGGGAGCGGGAGGGCCCCCAGTACTTC
TRBV5-1,.,TRBJ1-4,.,CASSQRPADNEKLFF,TGCGCCAGCAGCCAACGTCCGGCGGATAATGAAAAACTGTTTTTT
TRBV27,.,TRBJ2-2,.,CASRMDIGAGELFF,TGTGCCAGCAGAATGGACATTGGGGCCGGGGAGCTGTTTTTT
TRBV19,.,TRBJ1-6,.,CASASLEGGQDSPLHF,TGTGCCAGCGCCTCCTTAGAGGGGGGGCAGGACTCACCCCTCCACTTT
TRBV6-5,.,TRBJ1-2,.,CASSIQGRYGYTF,TGTGCCAGCAGTATACAGGGCCGCTATGGCTACACCTTC
TRBV6-5,once,TRBJ2-1,.,CASSPHSYNEQFF,TGTGCCAGCAGCCCACACTCCTACAATGAGCAGTTCTTC
TRBV19,.,TRBJ2-1,.,CASSIDGAGASSTFREQFF,TGTGCCAGTAGTATAGATGGGGCGGGGGCTAGCAGCACATTCCGTGAGCAGTTCTTC
TRBV27,once,TRBJ2-7,.,CASSLWGGPYEQYF,TGTGCCAGCAGTTTATGGGGGGGGCCTTACGAGCAGTACTTC
TRBV4-3,.,TRBJ1-2,.,CASSPGTQDYLTNYGYTF,TGCGCCAGCAGCCCCGGGACGCAGGACTACCTGACTAACTATGGCTACACCTTC
TRBV2,.,TRBJ1-5,.,CASSAGNQPQHF,TGTGCCAGCAGCGCAGGCAATCAGCCCCAGCATTTT
TRBV19,once,TRBJ1-6,.,CASSASGGNSPLHF,TGTGCCAGTAGTGCCTCCGGGGGAAATTCACCCCTCCACTTT
TRBV14,.,TRBJ2-1,.,CASSQQNVRQFF,TGTGCCAGCAGCCAACAGAACGTAAGGCAGTTCTTC
TRBV19,.,TRBJ2-7,TRBD1,CASRRAGGSYEQYF,TGTGCCAGTAGGAGGGCAGGGGGCTCCTACGAGCAGTACTTC
TRBV29-1,.,TRBJ1-2,.,CSVVEGGYTF,TGCAGCGTTGTGGAGGGCGGCTACACCTTC
TRBV29-1,few,TRBJ1-1,.,CSVETHRASGSTEAFF,TGCAGCGTTGAGACGCACCGGGCCTCGGGGAGCACTGAAGCTTTCTTT
TRBV27,few,TRBJ1-2,TRBD1,CASRFQTGNLYGYTF,TGTGCCAGCAGGTTCCAGACAGGGAACCTCTATGGCTACACCTTC
TRBV28,.,TRBJ1-1,TRBD1,CASSLGQGGTEAFF,TGTGCCAGCAGTTTGGGACAGGGGGGCACTGAAGCTTTCTTT
TRBV19,.,TRBJ1-1,.,CASSVTLNTEAFF,TGTGCCAGTAGCGTGACACTGAACACTGAAGCTTTCTTT
TRBV2,.,TRBJ2-3,TRBD1,CATHRGLETSTDTQYF,TGTGCCACTCATAGGGGGCTAGAGACTAGCACAGATACGCAGTATTTT
TRBV11-1,.,TRBJ2-1,.,CASSPGGHSSYNEQFF,TGTGCCAGCAGTCCAGGTGGACATAGCTCCTACAATGAGCAGTTCTTC
TRBV7-2,few,TRBJ1-2,TRBD1,CASSRGQGYGYTF,TGTGCCAGCAGCAGGGGACAGGGCTATGGCTACACCTTC
TRBV11-2,.,TRBJ1-1,.,CASSLGWRKERNTEAFF,TGTGCCAGCAGCTTGGGGTGGAGGAAAGAAAGGAACACTGAAGCTTTCTTT
TRBV28,few,TRBJ1-2,.,CASRTPTGNYGYTF,TGTGCCAGCAGGACACCAACAGGGAACTATGGCTACACCTTC
TRBV11-2,.,TRBJ2-1,TRBD1,CASSQDRGRNNEQFF,TGTGCCAGCAGCCAGGACAGGGGAAGGAACAATGAGCAGTTCTTC
TRBV28,.,TRBJ1-2,.,CASSSPRSGGYNYGYTF,TGTGCCAGCAGTTCCCCGCGGTCGGGGGGGTATAACTATGGCTACACCTTC
TRBV7-3,.,TRBJ2-3,TRBD2,CASSKRLAGVDTQYF,TGTGCCAGCAGCAAACGACTAGCGGGAGTAGATACGCAGTATTTT
TRBV11-3,.,TRBJ2-7,TRBD1,CASSSRQGDYEQYF,TGTGCCAGCAGCTCCCGACAGGGGGACTACGAGCAGTACTTC
TRBV10-2,once,TRBJ1-2,TRBD1,CASSEPGQNYGYTF,TGCGCCAGCAGTGAGCCGGGACAGAACTATGGCTACACCTTC
TRBV19,few,TRBJ1-2,TRBD1,CASSIFTRGPGGYTF,TGTGCCAGTAGTATCTTCACGAGGGGGCCGGGCGGCTACACCTTC
TRBV6-1,few,TRBJ2-5,.,CASSEARDGETQYF,TGTGCCAGCAGTGAAGCGCGGGACGGTGAGACCCAGTACTTC
TRBV4-1,.,TRBJ1-2,.,CASSQDFGQTLRGYTF,TGCGCCAGCAGCCAAGATTTCGGACAGACCCTACGGGGCTACACCTTC
TRBV2,.,TRBJ2-1,.,CASSEAPGLNEQFF,TGTGCCAGCAGTGAAGCTCCCGGACTGAATGAGCAGTTCTTC
TRBV27,.,TRBJ2-7,.,CASRKKSSIGGSYEQYF,TGTGCCAGCAGAAAAAAAAGTTCGATAGGAGGCTCCTACGAGCAGTACTTC
TRBV6-5,.,TRBJ2-5,TRBD2,CASSNRAGTETQYF,TGTGCCAGCAGTAACCGAGCGGGAACGGAGACCCAGTACTTC
TRBV4-2,many,TRBJ1-3,TRBD1,CASSQTGDRSGNTIYF,TGTGCCAGCAGCCAAACAGGGGACCGCTCTGGAAACACCATATATTTT
TRBV28,.,TRBJ2-7,TRBD1,CASSSFGTGVHEQYF,TGTGCCAGCAGCTCTTTCGGGACAGGGGTCCACGAGCAGTACTTC
TRBV6-5,.,TRBJ1-2,.,CASRSGAPSGYTF,TGTGCCAGCAGATCCGGAGCCCCTAGTGGCTACACCTTC
TRBV6-6,.,TRBJ1-2,TRBD1,CASLTGGVYGYTF,TGTGCCAGCTTGACAGGGGGCGTCTATGGCTACACCTTC
TRBV7-9,.,TRBJ2-1,TRBD2,CASSPGWGGLGEQFF,TGTGCCAGCAGCCCGGGTTGGGGGGGTCTCGGTGAGCAGTTCTTC
TRBV7-2,.,TRBJ2-4,.,CASSLGWAPNIQYF,TGTGCCAGCAGCTTGGGCTGGGCCCCGAACATTCAGTACTTC
TRBV28,.,TRBJ1-2,.,CASSLYYETGGYGYTF,TGTGCCAGCAGTTTATACTACGAGACAGGTGGCTATGGCTACACCTTC
TRBV29-1,.,TRBJ2-1,.,CSVADSPYNEQFF,TGCAGCGTTGCGGACTCCCCCTACAATGAGCAGTTCTTC
TRBV7-9,.,TRBJ2-2,TRBD2,CASSDTLAGDTGELFF,TGTGCCAGCAGCGATACACTAGCGGGAGACACCGGGGAGCTGTTTTTT
TRBV7-9,.,TRBJ1-3,TRBD1,CASSLGGTETGNTIYF,TGTGCCAGCAGCTTAGGTGGGACAGAGACTGGAAACACCATATATTTT
TRBV24-1,.,TRBJ1-1,.,CAIQGRTNTEAFF,TGTGCCATACAGGGACGTACGAACACTGAAGCTTTCTTT
TRBV7-2,.,TRBJ2-7,.,CASSLDAFGNTYEQYF,TGTGCCAGCAGCTTAGACGCGTTCGGGAACACCTACGAGCAGTACTTC
TRBV28,.,TRBJ1-3,.,CATKQGISSGNTIYF,TGTGCCACTAAACAGGGTATAAGCTCTGGAAACACCATATATTTT
TRBV25-1,.,TRBJ2-5,.,CASRDVGSQYF,TGTGCCAGCAGGGACGTAGGGAGCCAGTACTTC
TRBV4-1,.,TRBJ2-1,.,CASSQGPARSSYNEQFF,TGCGCCAGCAGCCAAGGGCCGGCACGGAGCTCCTACAATGAGCAGTTCTTC
TRBV5-6,.,TRBJ1-5,.,CASSFGAAGALNQPQHF,TGTGCCAGCAGCTTTGGGGCGGCAGGGGCGCTCAATCAGCCCCAGCATTTT
TRBV7-9,.,TRBJ1-4,TRBD1,CASSLGQGDEKLFF,TGTGCCAGCAGCTTAGGACAGGGGGACGAAAAACTGTTTTTT
TRBV7-2,.,TRBJ1-2,TRBD1,CASSLAGDRTNYGYTF,TGTGCCAGCAGCTTAGCCGGGGACAGAACTAACTATGGCTACACCTTC
TRBV28,.,TRBJ1-4,TRBD1,CASSPPDRGEKLFF,TGTGCCAGCAGCCCCCCGGACAGGGGGGAAAAACTGTTTTTT
TRBV5-4,.,TRBJ2-2,TRBD1,CASRVQGAGTGELFF,TGTGCCAGCAGAGTACAGGGGGCCGGTACCGGGGAGCTGTTTTTT
TRBV5-6,.,TRBJ2-1,.,CASSPKTAIEQFF,TGTGCCAGCAGCCCTAAAACAGCAATTGAGCAGTTCTTC
TRBV28,once,TRBJ2-7,.,CASSPYRGGTYEQYF,TGTGCCAGCAGTCCCTACAGGGGGGGGACCTACGAGCAGTACTTC
TRBV10-3,.,TRBJ1-4,.,CAISAGPNEKLFF,TGTGCCATCTCCGCGGGACCCAATGAAAAACTGTTTTTT
TRBV4-1,.,TRBJ2-7,.,CASSQDHGLAHYEQYF,TGCGCCAGCAGCCAAGATCACGGGCTAGCCCACTACGAGCAGTACTTC
TRBV12-3/TRBV12-4,few,TRBJ2-1,TRBD2,CASSFRAGEQFF,TGTGCCAGCAGTTTTCGAGCGGGGGAGCAGTTCTTC